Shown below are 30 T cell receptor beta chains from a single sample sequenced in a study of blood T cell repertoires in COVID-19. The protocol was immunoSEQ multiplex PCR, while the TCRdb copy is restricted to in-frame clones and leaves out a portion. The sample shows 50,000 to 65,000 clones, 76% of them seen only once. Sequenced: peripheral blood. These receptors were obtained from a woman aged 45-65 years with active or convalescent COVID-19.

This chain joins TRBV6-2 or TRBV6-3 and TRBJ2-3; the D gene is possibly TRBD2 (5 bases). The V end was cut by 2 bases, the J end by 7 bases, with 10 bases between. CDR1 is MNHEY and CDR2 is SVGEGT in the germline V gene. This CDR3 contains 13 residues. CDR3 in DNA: TGTGCCAGCAGTTACGGACGGGGTTATACGCAGTATTTT. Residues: CASSYGRGYTQYF.

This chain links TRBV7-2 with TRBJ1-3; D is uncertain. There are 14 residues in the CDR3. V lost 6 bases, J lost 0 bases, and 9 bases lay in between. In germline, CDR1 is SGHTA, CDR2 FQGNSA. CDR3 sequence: CASRRRNSGNTIYF. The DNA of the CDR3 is TGTGCCAGCAGGAGGCGGAACTCTGGAAACACCATATATTTT. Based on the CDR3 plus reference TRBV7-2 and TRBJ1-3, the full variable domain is GAGVSQSPSNKVTEKGKDVELRCDPISGHTALYWYRQSLGQGLEFLIYFQGNSAPDKSGLPSDRFSAERTGGSVSTLTIQRTQQEDSAVYLCASRRRNSGNTIYFGEGSWLTVV.

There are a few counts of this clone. This chain's CDR3 is CASSGGTRASYNEQFF. The CDR3 DNA reads as TGTGCCAGCAGCGGAGGGACTAGGGCTTCCTACAATGAGCAGTTCTTC. The chain carries TRBV7-2 and TRBJ2-1; 8 positions match TRBD2. The CDR3 is made up of 16 amino acids. J was trimmed by 1 base and V by 5 bases; bases with no gene match: 7. The germline gives CDR1 SGHTA, CDR2 FQGNSA. Together with reference TRBV7-2 and TRBJ2-1, the CDR3 gives the full variable domain: GAGVSQSPSNKVTEKGKDVELRCDPISGHTALYWYRQSLGQGLEFLIYFQGNSAPDKSGLPSDRFSAERTGGSVSTLTIQRTQQEDSAVYLCASSGGTRASYNEQFFGPGTRLTVL.

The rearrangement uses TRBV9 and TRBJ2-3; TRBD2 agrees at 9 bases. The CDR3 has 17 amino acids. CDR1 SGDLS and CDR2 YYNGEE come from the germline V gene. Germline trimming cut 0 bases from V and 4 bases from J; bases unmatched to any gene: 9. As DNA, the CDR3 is TGTGCCAGCAGCGTAGGACTAGCGGTGCCCAAGGCAGATACGCAGTATTTT. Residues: CASSVGLAVPKADTQYF.

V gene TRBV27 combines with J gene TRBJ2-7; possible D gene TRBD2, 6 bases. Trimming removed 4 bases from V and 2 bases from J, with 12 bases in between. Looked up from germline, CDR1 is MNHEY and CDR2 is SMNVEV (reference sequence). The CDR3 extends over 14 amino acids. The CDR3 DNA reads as TGTGCCAGCAGTTCACGCCCGGGGGCCTACGAGCAGTACTTC. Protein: CASSSRPGAYEQYF.

Here the CDR3 reads CASSQEDRRQETQYF. The CDR3 DNA sequence: TGTGCCAGCAGCCAGGAGGACAGAAGGCAAGAGACCCAGTACTTC. The rearrangement joins TRBV4-2 to TRBJ2-5, with a possible D match to TRBD1 (6 bases). V dropped 3 bases and J dropped 2 bases, with 13 bases sitting between them. CDR1 is LGHNA and CDR2 is YNFKEQ in the germline V gene. This CDR3 region has 15 residues.

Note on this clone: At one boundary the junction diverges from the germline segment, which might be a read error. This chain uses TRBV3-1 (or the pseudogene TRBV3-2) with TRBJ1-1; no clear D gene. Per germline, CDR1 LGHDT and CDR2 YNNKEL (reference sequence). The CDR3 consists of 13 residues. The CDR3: CASTQMGGTEAFF. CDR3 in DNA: TGTGCCAGCACCCAAATGGGCGGGACTGAAGCTTTCTTT.

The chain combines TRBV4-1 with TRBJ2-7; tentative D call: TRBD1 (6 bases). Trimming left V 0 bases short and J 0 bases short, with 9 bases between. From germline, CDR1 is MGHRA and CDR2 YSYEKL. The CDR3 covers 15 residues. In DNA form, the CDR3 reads TGCGCCAGCAGCCAAGACCGGGACATCTCCTACGAGCAGTACTTC. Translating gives CASSQDRDISYEQYF.

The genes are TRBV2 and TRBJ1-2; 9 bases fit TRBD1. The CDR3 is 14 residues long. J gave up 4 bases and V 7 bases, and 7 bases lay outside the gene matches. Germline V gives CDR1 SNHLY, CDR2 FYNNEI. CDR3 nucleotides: TGTGCCAGCACCCTTGACAGGGGGAGCTATGGCTACACCTTC. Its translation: CASTLDRGSYGYTF.

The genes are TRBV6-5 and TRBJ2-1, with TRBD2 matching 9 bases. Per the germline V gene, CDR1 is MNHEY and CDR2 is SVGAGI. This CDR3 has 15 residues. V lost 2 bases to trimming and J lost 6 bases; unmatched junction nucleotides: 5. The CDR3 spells CASSYTHSGGNEQFF. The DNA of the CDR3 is TGTGCCAGCAGTTACACACATAGCGGGGGCAATGAGCAGTTCTTC.

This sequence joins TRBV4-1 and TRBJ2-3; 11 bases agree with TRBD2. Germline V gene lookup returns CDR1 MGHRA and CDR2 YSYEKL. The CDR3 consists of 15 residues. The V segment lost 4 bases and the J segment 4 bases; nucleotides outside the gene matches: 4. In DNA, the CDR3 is TGCGCCAGCAGCCTATTAGCGGGAGGGGCAGATACGCAGTATTTT. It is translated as CASSLLAGGADTQYF.

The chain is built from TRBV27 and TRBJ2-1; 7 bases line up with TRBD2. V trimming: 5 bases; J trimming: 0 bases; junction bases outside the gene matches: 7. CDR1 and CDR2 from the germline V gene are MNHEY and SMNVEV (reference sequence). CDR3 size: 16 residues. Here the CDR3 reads CASSRREGSSYNEQFF. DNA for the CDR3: TGTGCCAGCAGTCGGAGGGAGGGGAGCTCCTACAATGAGCAGTTCTTC.

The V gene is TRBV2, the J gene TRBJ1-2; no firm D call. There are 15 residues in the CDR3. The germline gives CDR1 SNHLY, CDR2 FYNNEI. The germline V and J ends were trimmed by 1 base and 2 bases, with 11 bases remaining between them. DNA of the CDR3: TGTGCCAGCAGTGAAGAAGGGAGTAAAAACTATGGCTACACCTTC. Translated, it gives CASSEEGSKNYGYTF.

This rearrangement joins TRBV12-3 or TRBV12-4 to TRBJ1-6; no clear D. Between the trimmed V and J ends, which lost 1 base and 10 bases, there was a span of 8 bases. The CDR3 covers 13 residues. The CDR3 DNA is TGTGCCAGCAGTTTAGACATTGCCTCACCCCTCCACTTT. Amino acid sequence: CASSLDIASPLHF.

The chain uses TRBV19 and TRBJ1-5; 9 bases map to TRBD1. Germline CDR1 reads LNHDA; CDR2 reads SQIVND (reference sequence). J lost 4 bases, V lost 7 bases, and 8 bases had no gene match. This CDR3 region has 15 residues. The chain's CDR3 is CASTLRGTGNQPQHF. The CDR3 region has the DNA TGTGCCAGTACCTTACGGGGGACAGGGAATCAGCCCCAGCATTTT.

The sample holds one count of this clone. In DNA, the CDR3 is TGTGCCAGCAGCTTAGCGGGAGGAGCCTCTGGGGCCAACGTCCTGACTTTC. Translating it yields CASSLAGGASGANVLTF. V is TRBV5-6 and J is TRBJ2-6; 9 nucleotides align to TRBD2. Germline V lookup: CDR1 SGHDT, CDR2 YYEEEE. CDR3 length: 17 residues. V gave up 2 bases and J gave up 0 bases; unmatched junction bases: 3.

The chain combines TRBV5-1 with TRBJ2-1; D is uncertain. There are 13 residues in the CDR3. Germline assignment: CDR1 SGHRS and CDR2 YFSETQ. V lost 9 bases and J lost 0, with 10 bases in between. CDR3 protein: CATSPSSYNEQFF. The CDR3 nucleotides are TGCGCCACCTCCCCGAGCTCCTACAATGAGCAGTTCTTC. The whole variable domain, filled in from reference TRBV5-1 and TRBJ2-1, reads KAGVTQTPRYLIKTRGQQVTLSCSPISGHRSVSWYQQTPGQGLQFLFEYFSETQRNKGNFPGRFSGRQFSNSRSEMNVSTLELGDSALYLCATSPSSYNEQFFGPGTRLTVL.

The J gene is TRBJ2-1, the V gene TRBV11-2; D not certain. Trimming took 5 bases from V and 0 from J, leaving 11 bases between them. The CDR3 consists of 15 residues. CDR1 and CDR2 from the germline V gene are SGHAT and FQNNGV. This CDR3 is CASSPDWSSYNEQFF. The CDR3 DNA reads TGTGCCAGCAGCCCAGACTGGAGCTCCTACAATGAGCAGTTCTTC.

Here the CDR3 DNA reads TGTGCCAGCAGCAGGGGAGGGTACGAGCAGTACTTC. It translates to CASSRGGYEQYF. This chain uses TRBV7-2 with TRBJ2-7; 7 bases map to TRBD2. Germline CDR1 reads SGHTA; CDR2 reads FQGNSA. The CDR3 is 12 residues long. With 5 bases clipped from V and 4 bases from J, the junction kept 2 bases outside the gene matches.

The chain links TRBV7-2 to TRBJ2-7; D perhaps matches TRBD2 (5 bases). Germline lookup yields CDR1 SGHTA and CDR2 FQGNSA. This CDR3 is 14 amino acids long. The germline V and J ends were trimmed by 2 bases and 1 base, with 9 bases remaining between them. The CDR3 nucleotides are TGTGCCAGCAGCTTAACCAGAGGGTCCTACGAGCAGTACTTC. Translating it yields CASSLTRGSYEQYF.

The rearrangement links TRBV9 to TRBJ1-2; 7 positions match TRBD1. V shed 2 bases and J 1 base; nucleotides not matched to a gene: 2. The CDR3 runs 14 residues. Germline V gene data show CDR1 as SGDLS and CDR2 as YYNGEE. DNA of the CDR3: TGTGCCAGCAGCGTTGGGACAGTTAACTATGGCTACACCTTC. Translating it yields CASSVGTVNYGYTF.

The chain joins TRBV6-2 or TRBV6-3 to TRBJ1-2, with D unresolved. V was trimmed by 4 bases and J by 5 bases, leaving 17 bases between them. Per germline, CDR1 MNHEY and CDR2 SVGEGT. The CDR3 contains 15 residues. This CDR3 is CASSWGAAAVYGYTF. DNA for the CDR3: TGTGCCAGCAGTTGGGGTGCGGCAGCGGTGTATGGCTACACCTTC.

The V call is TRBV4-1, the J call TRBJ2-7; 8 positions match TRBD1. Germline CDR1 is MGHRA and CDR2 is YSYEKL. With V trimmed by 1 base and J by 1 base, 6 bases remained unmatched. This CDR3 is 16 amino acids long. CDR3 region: CASSQGTGGRSYEQYF. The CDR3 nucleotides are TGCGCCAGCAGCCAAGGCACAGGGGGAAGGTCCTACGAGCAGTACTTC.

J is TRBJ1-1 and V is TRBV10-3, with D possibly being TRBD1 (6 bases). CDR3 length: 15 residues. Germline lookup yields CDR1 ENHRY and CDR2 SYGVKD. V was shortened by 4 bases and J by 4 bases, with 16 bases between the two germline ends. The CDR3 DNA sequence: TGTGCCATCAGTGGGGCAGGGGATAGAGGCACTGAAGCTTTCTTT. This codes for CAISGAGDRGTEAFF.

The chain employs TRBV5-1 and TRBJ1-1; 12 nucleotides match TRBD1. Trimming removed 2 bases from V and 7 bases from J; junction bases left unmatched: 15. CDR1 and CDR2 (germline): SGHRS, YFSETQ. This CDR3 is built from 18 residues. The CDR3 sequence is CASSFPPGQGAAAGEAFF. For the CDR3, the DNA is TGCGCCAGCAGCTTTCCTCCGGGACAGGGGGCGGCGGCGGGTGAAGCTTTCTTT.

CDR3 loop: CASSLDRAASTDTQYF. The CDR3 nucleotides read TGTGCCAGCAGCTTGGATAGAGCGGCTAGCACAGATACGCAGTATTTT. The genes are TRBV5-4 and TRBJ2-3; TRBD2 might be the D (5 bases). With 0 bases removed from V and 0 bases from J, the gap between germline ends came to 11 bases. Per the germline V gene, CDR1 is SGHNT and CDR2 is YYREEE (reference sequence). CDR3 length equals 16 residues.

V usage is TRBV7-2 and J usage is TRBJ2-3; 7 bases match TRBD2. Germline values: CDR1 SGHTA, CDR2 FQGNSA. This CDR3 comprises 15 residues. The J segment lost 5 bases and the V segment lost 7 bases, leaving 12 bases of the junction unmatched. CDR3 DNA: TGTGCCAGCATTATAAGGGCGGGAGTCGGAGATACGCAGTATTTT. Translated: CASIIRAGVGDTQYF.

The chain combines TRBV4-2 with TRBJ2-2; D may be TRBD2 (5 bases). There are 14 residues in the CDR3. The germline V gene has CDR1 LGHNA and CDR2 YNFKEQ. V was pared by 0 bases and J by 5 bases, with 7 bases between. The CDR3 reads CASSQDSGTGELFF. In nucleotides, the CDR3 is TGTGCCAGCAGCCAAGATTCGGGGACCGGGGAGCTGTTTTTT.

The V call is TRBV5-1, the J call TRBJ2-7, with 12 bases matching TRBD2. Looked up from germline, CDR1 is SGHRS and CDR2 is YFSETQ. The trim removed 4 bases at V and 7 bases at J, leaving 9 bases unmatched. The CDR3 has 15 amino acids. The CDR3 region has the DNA TGCGCCAGCAGCCATGGGCTGGGACTAGCGGGTGAGCAGTACTTC. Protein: CASSHGLGLAGEQYF.

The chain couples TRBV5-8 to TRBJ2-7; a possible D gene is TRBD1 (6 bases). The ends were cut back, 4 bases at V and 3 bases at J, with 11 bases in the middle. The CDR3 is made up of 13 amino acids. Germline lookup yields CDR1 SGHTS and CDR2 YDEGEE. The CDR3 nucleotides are TGTGCCAGCAGCCGGGACACTTTCTACGAGCAGTACTTC. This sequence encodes CASSRDTFYEQYF. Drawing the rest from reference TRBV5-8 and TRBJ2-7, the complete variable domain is EAGVTQSPTHLIKTRGQQATLRCSPISGHTSVYWYQQALGLGLQFLLWYDEGEERNRGNFPPRFSGRQFPNYSSELNVNALELEDSALYLCASSRDTFYEQYFGPGTRLTVT.